This T cell receptor beta chain was sequenced in a study of CD8+CD57+ T cells in acquired aplastic anemia. The overall study: Healthy donor CD4+ cell samples had a mean of roughly 9.9 million reads.

For this clonotype: Its antigen is as yet unknown.

This CDR3 spans 19 amino acids. CDR1 SNHLY and CDR2 FYNNEI come from the germline V gene. V shed 7 bases and J 6 bases; nucleotides not matched to a gene: 20. Study-wide findings and caveats: Some 27 CD8+ CDR3 sequences were shared between patients and controls.

Using genomic DNA as the template, TCR beta VDJ and CDR3 profiling was carried out. MiXCR was run by TCRdb on the reads, yielding one entry per CDR3 protein. The sample has some 210,000 distinct CDR3 sequences, 61% seen once. Source material: sorted CD4+, CD8+, or CD8+CD57+ T cells (not recorded which) from PBMCs. The source of this sequence is a human donor in good health. J is TRBJ2-1 and V is TRBV2, with 11 bases lining up with TRBD2. The CDR3 nucleotides are TGTGCCAGCACCGGGCCAGGGGGGTCTACTAGCGGGAGCCTCAATGAGCAGTTCTTC. This encodes CASTGPGGSTSGSLNEQFF.